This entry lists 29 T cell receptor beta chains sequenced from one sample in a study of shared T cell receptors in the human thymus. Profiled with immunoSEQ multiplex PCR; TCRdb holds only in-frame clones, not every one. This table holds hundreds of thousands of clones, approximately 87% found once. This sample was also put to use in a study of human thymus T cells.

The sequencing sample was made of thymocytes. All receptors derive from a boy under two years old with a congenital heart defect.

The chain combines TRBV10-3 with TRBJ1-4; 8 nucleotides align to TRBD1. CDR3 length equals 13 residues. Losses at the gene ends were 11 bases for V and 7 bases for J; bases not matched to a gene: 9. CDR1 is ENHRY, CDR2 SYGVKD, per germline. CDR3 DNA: TGTGCCTCGCAACAGGGGGAAGTTGAAAAACTGTTTTTT. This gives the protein CASQQGEVEKLFF.

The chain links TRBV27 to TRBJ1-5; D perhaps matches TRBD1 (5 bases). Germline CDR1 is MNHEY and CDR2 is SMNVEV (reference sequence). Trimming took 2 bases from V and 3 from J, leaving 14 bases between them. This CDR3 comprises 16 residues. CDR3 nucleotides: TGTGCCAGCAGTTTAAGTGGGGGGTCCGACAATCAGCCCCAGCATTTT. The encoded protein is CASSLSGGSDNQPQHF.

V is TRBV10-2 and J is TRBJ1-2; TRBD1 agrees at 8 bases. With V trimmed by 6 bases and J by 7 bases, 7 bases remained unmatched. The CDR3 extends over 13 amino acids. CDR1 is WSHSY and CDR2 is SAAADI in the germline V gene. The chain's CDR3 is CASSPRTGFGYTF. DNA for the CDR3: TGCGCCAGCAGCCCCAGGACAGGGTTTGGCTACACCTTC.

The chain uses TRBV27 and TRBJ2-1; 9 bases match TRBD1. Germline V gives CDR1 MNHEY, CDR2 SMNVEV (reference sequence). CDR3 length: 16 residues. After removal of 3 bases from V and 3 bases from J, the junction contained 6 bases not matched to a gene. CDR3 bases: TGTGCCAGCAGTTTTTCTAAGGGACAGGGCTACAATGAGCAGTTCTTC. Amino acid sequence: CASSFSKGQGYNEQFF.

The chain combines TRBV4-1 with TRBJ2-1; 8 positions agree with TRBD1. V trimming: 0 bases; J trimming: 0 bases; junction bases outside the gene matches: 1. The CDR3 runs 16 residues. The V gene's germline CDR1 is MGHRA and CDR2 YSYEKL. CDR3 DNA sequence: TGCGCCAGCAGCCAAGATACAGGGGGCTCCTACAATGAGCAGTTCTTC. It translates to CASSQDTGGSYNEQFF.

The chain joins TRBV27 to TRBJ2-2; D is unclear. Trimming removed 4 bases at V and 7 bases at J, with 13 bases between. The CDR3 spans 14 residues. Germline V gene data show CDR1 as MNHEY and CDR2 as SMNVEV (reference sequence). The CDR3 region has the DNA TGTGCCAGCAGTTCCATAGATCCCAACGGGGAGCTGTTTTTT. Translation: CASSSIDPNGELFF.

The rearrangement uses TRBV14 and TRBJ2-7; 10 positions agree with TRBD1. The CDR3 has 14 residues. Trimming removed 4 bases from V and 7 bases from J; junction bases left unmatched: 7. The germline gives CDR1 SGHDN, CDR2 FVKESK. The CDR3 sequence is CASSPCRGQGEQYF. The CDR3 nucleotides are TGTGCCAGCAGCCCATGCCGGGGACAGGGGGAGCAGTACTTC.

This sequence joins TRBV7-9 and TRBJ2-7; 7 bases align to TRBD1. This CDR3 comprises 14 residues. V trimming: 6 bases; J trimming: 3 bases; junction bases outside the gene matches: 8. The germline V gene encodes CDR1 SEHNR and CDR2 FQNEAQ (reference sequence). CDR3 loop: CASSWDRQNYEQYF. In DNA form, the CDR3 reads TGTGCCAGCAGTTGGGACAGACAGAACTACGAGCAGTACTTC.

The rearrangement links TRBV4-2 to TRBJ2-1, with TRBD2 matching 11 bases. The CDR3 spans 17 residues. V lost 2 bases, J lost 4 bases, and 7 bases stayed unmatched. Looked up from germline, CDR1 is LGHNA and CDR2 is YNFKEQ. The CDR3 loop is CASSQPLLAGGYNEQFF. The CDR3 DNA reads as TGTGCCAGCAGCCAACCCCTCCTAGCGGGGGGATACAATGAGCAGTTCTTC.

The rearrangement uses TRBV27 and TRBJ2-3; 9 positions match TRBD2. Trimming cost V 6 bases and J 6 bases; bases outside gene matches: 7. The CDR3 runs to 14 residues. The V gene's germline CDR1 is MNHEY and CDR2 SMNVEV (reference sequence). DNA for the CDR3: TGTGCCAGCAGACCCGGGACTAGCTGGGATACGCAGTATTTT. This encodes CASRPGTSWDTQYF.

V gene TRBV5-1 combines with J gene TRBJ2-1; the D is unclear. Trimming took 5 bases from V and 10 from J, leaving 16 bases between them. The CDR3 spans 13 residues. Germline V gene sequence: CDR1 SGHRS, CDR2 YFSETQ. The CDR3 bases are TGCGCCAGCAGGTGGCAGGCCAATTTAGAGCAGTTCTTC. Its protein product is CASRWQANLEQFF. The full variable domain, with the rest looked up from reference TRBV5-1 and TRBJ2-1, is KAGVTQTPRYLIKTRGQQVTLSCSPISGHRSVSWYQQTPGQGLQFLFEYFSETQRNKGNFPGRFSGRQFSNSRSEMNVSTLELGDSALYLCASRWQANLEQFFGPGTRLTVL.

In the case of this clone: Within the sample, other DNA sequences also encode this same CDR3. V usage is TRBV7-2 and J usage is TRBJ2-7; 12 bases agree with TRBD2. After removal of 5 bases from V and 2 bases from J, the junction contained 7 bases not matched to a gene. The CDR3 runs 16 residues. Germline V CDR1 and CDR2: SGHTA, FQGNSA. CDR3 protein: CASSLGLAGGTYEQYF. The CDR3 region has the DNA TGTGCCAGCAGCCTGGGGCTAGCGGGAGGGACCTACGAGCAGTACTTC. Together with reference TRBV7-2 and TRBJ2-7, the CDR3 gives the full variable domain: GAGVSQSPSNKVTEKGKDVELRCDPISGHTALYWYRQSLGQGLEFLIYFQGNSAPDKSGLPSDRFSAERTGGSVSTLTIQRTQQEDSAVYLCASSLGLAGGTYEQYFGPGTRLTVT.

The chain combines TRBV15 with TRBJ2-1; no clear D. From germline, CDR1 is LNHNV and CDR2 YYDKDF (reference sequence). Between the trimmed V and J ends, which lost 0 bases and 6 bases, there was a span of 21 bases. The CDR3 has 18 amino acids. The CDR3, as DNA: TGTGCCACCAGCAGAGAGATCTCTTGGCAGGATCTCAGCAATGAGCAGTTCTTC. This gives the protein CATSREISWQDLSNEQFF.

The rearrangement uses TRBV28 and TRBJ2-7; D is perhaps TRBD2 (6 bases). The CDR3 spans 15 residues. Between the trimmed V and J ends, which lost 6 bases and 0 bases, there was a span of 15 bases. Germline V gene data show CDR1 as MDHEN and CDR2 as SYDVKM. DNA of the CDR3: TGTGCCAGCAGGCCCACGGGGGTCAGCTCCTACGAGCAGTACTTC. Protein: CASRPTGVSSYEQYF.

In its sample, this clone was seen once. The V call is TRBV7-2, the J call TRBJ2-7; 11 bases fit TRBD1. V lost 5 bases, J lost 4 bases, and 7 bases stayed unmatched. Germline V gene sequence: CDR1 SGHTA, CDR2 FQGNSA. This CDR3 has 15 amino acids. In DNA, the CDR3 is TGTGCCAGCAGCAGCCGGACAGGGGGCTGGTACGAGCAGTACTTC. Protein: CASSSRTGGWYEQYF.

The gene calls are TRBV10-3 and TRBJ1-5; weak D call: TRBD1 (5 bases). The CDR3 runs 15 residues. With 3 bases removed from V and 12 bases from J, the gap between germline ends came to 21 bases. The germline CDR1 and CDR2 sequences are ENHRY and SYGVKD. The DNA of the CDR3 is TGTGCCATCAGTGATTTTCAGGGTGTAGGTGAAGGCCAGCATTTT. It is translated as CAISDFQGVGEGQHF.

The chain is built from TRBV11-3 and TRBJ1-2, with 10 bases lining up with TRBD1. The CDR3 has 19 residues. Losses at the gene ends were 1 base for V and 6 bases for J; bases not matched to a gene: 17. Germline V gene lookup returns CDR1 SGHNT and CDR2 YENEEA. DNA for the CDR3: TGTGCCAGCAGCTTAGGGAGTACAAGGGACAGGGGTGATTCGGATGGCTACACCTTC. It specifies CASSLGSTRDRGDSDGYTF.

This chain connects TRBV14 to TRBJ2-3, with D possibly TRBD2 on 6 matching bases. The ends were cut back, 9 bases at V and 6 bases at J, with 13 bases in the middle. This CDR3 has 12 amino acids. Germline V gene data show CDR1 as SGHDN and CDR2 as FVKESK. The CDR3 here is CASLGEDDTQYF. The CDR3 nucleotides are TGTGCCAGTCTCGGGGAGGACGATACGCAGTATTTT. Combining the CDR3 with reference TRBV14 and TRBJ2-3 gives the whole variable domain EAGVTQFPSHSVIEKGQTVTLRCDPISGHDNLYWYRRVMGKEIKFLLHFVKESKQDESGMPNNRFLAERTGGTYSTLKVQPAELEDSGVYFCASLGEDDTQYFGPGTRLTVL.

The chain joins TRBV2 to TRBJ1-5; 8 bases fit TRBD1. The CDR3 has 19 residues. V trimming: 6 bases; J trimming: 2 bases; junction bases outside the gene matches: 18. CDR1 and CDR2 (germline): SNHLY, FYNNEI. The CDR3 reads CASRGRPLPGGRGNQPQHF. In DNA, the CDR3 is TGTGCCAGCAGGGGCCGGCCGCTTCCAGGGGGCAGGGGCAATCAGCCCCAGCATTTT. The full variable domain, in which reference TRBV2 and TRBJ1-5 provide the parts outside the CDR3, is EPEVTQTPSHQVTQMGQEVILRCVPISNHLYFYWYRQILGQKVEFLVSFYNNEISEKSEIFDDQFSVERPDGSNFTLKIRSTKLEDSAMYFCASRGRPLPGGRGNQPQHFGDGTRLSIL.

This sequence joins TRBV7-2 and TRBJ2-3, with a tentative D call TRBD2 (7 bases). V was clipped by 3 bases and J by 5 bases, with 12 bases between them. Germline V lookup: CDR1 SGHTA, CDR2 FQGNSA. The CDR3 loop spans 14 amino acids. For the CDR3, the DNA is TGTGCCAGCAGCTTGGTAGGGGGGGAAGATACGCAGTATTTT. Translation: CASSLVGGEDTQYF.

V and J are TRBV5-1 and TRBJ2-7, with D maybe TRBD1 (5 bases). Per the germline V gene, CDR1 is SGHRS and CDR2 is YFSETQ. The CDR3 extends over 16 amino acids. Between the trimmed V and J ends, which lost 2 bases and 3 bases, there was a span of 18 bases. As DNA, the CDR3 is TGCGCCAGCAGCTTCGACCGACAGCGCTCGGGCTACGAGCAGTACTTC. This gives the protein CASSFDRQRSGYEQYF.

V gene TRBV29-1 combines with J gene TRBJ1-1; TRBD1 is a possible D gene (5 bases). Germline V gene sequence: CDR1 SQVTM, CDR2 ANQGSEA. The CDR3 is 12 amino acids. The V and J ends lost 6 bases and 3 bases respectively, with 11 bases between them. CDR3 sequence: CSVLGVYTEAFF. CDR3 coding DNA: TGCAGCGTCCTAGGGGTTTACACTGAAGCTTTCTTT. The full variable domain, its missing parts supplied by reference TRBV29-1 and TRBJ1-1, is SAVISQKPSRDICQRGTSLTIQCQVDSQVTMMFWYRQQPGQSLTLIATANQGSEATYESGFVIDKFPISRPNLTFSTLTVSNMSPEDSSIYLCSVLGVYTEAFFGQGTRLTVV.

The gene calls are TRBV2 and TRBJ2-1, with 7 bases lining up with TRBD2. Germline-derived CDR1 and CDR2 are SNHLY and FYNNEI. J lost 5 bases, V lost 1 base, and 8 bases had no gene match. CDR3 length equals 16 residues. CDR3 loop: CASSEEGREENNEQFF. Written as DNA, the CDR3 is TGTGCCAGCAGTGAAGAGGGCCGGGAGGAAAACAATGAGCAGTTCTTC.

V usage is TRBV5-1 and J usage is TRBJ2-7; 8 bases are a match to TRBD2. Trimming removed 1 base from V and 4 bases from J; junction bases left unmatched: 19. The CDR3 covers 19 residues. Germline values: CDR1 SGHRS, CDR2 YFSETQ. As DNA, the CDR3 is TGCGCCAGCAGCTTGTGTGGGGGGGTTGCGAGCGGGAGCGCGTACGAGCAGTACTTC. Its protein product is CASSLCGGVASGSAYEQYF.

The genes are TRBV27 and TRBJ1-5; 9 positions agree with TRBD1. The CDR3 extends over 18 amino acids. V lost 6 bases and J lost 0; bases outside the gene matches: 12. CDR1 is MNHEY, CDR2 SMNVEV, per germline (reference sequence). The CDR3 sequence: CASRIGPDRGYSNQPQHF. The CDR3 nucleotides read TGTGCCAGCAGGATAGGTCCGGACAGGGGTTATAGCAATCAGCCCCAGCATTTT.

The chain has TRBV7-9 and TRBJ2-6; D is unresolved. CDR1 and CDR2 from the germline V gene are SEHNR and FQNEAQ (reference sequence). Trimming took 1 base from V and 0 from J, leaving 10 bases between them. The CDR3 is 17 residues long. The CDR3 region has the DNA TGTGCCAGCAGCTTAGAGCCAGGCCTCTCTGGGGCCAACGTCCTGACTTTC. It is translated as CASSLEPGLSGANVLTF.

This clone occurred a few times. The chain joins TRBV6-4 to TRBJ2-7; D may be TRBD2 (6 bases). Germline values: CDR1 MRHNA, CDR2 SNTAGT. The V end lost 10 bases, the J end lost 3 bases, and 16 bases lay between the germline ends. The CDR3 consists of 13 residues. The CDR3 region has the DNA TGTGCCACCCGATGGACCGGGGGCTACGAGCAGTACTTC. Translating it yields CATRWTGGYEQYF.

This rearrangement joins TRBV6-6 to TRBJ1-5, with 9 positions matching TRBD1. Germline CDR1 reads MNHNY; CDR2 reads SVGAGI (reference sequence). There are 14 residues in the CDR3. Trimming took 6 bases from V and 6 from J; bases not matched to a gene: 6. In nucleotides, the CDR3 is TGTGCCAGCAGCCGGGACAGGGAAGCTCAGCCCCAGCATTTT. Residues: CASSRDREAQPQHF.

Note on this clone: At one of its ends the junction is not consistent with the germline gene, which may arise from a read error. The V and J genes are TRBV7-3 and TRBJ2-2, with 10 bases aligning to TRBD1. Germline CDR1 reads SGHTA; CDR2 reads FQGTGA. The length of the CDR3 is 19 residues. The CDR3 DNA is TGTGCCAGCAGCTTAACGTATGGGACAGGGGCACGGAACGCCGGGGAGCTGTTTTTT. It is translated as CASSLTYGTGARNAGELFF.